This TCR beta chain was identified during a study of T cells in Graves' hyperthyroidism and ophthalmopathy. Stable Graves' hyperthyroidism meant no ophthalmopathy progression within 18 months. Patients aged 18 to 65 had newly diagnosed hyperthyroidism that had lasted under 2 months. PBMCs stemmed from about 9.7 ml fresh peripheral blood. This clonotype was detected many times. Its antigen is still unknown. General study points: The model foresaw ophthalmopathy a median around 6.8 months prior to onset.

Germline-derived CDR1 and CDR2 are SNHLY and FYNNEI. This CDR3 has 16 residues. Trimming removed 4 bases from V and 4 bases from J; junction bases left unmatched: 9. TCR beta CDR3 region amplification was performed from RNA transcripts. First-round RT-PCR with HTBI primers amplified the TCR CDR3 region. TCRdb reanalysed the multiplex PCR reads using MiXCR and keeps one entry per CDR3 protein. The profile covers roughly 200,000 distinct CDR3 sequences, with around 17% appearing a single time and about 48% taken by the ten largest. This clonotype was obtained from a man aged 40-50 years with Graves' hyperthyroidism. The V call is TRBV2, the J call TRBJ2-2; 7 bases line up with TRBD1. Sequences were obtained from blood. The CDR3 coding sequence is TGTGCCAGCAGTGTTTACAGGGGAAGACGCACCGGGGAGCTGTTTTTT. This gives the protein CASSVYRGRRTGELFF. The variable domain in full, completed from reference TRBV2 and TRBJ2-2, reads EPEVTQTPSHQVTQMGQEVILRCVPISNHLYFYWYRQILGQKVEFLVSFYNNEISEKSEIFDDQFSVERPDGSNFTLKIRSTKLEDSAMYFCASSVYRGRRTGELFFGEGSRLTVL.